These 16 T cell receptor beta chains were all obtained from the same sample, sequenced in a study of shared clonotypes between healthy human individuals. This table comes from immunoSEQ multiplex PCR, and its TCRdb copy is limited to in-frame clones, with some not included. The table lists around 940,000 clones, 76% of them singletons. Sequencing used memory CD4+ T cells sorted from blood. Subset denoted: CD45RA-negative fraction. These receptors were taken from a man aged 18 to 30 in good health.

Here the CDR3 reads CAWAQDRGAGNTIYF. The CDR3 DNA sequence: TGTGCCTGGGCCCAGGACAGGGGAGCTGGAAACACCATATATTTT. The V and J genes are TRBV30 and TRBJ1-3; 9 bases are a match to TRBD1. CDR1 is GTSNPN, CDR2 SVGIG, per germline (reference sequence). J was trimmed by 2 bases and V by 5 bases; bases with no gene match: 7. This CDR3 comprises 15 residues.

This rearrangement joins TRBV29-1 to TRBJ2-1; TRBD2 aligns across 10 bases. The CDR3 consists of 15 residues. The junction had 8 bases not matched to a gene; V was cut back by 4 bases and J by 5 bases. The germline V gene has CDR1 SQVTM and CDR2 ANQGSEA. CDR3 DNA: TGCAGCGTTGGCCCCCTAGCGGGGGACCACAATGAGCAGTTCTTC. It is translated as CSVGPLAGDHNEQFF.

The chain has TRBV2 and TRBJ2-4, with TRBD2 as a possible D gene (6 bases). Germline lookup yields CDR1 SNHLY and CDR2 FYNNEI. There are 16 residues in the CDR3. V was cut by 5 bases and J by 0 bases, with 14 bases left in between. CDR3 sequence (DNA): TGTGCCAGCAGTCCCCGGGGGTTTATAGCCAAAAACATTCAGTACTTC. The encoded protein is CASSPRGFIAKNIQYF.

V is TRBV15 and J is TRBJ2-3; TRBD2 matches at 11 bases. The CDR3 is made up of 18 amino acids. The germline gives CDR1 LNHNV, CDR2 YYDKDF (reference sequence). V lost 0 bases and J lost 2; bases outside the gene matches: 7. As DNA, the CDR3 is TGTGCCACCAGCAGAGACCGTCGACTAGCGGGAAACACAGATACGCAGTATTTT. This sequence encodes CATSRDRRLAGNTDTQYF. The complete variable domain, with remaining parts taken from reference TRBV15 and TRBJ2-3, reads DAMVIQNPRYQVTQFGKPVTLSCSQTLNHNVMYWYQQKSSQAPKLLFHYYDKDFNNEADTPDNFQSRRPNTSFCFLDIRSPGLGDTAMYLCATSRDRRLAGNTDTQYFGPGTRLTVL.

This clone was seen just once. The rearrangement joins TRBV10-3 to TRBJ2-7; the D call may be TRBD1 or TRBD2 (5 bases each). V dropped 8 bases and J dropped 1 base, with 15 bases sitting between them. The CDR3 extends over 14 amino acids. Germline assignment: CDR1 ENHRY and CDR2 SYGVKD. CDR3 region: CAIGTRSVSYEQYF. In nucleotides, the CDR3 is TGTGCCATCGGGACGCGTTCAGTTTCCTACGAGCAGTACTTC.

The genes are TRBV30 and TRBJ2-6, with D unresolved. There are 12 residues in the CDR3. Germline V lookup: CDR1 GTSNPN, CDR2 SVGIG (reference sequence). Trimming took 8 bases from V and 1 from J, leaving 6 bases between them. The chain's CDR3 is CAVTSGANVLTF. As DNA, the CDR3 is TGTGCCGTGACTTCTGGGGCCAACGTCCTGACTTTC.

A few counts support this clone. The CDR3 sequence is CASSQQLREDYTF. Written as DNA, the CDR3 is TGTGCCAGCAGCCAACAACTCCGGGAGGACTACACCTTC. The chain recombines TRBV14 with TRBJ1-2, with D unclear. Germline loops: CDR1 SGHDN, CDR2 FVKESK. V dropped 2 bases and J dropped 10 bases, with 14 bases sitting between them. The CDR3 covers 13 residues.

J is TRBJ1-2 and V is TRBV27; 10 nucleotides line up with TRBD1. The CDR3 runs 18 residues. CDR1 MNHEY and CDR2 SMNVEV come from the germline V gene (reference sequence). V lost 5 bases and J lost 0; bases outside the gene matches: 12. CDR3 bases: TGTGCCAGCAGTGATGCCTCCGGACAGGGGGTTCCTAACTATGGCTACACCTTC. Translating it yields CASSDASGQGVPNYGYTF.

The V call is TRBV5-1, the J call TRBJ1-2; D unresolved. Germline loops: CDR1 SGHRS, CDR2 YFSETQ. This CDR3 region has 14 residues. Trimming removed 2 bases at V and 4 bases at J, with 12 bases between. In DNA, the CDR3 is TGCGCCAGCAGCTTAGAAGCCGCCGGCTATGGCTACACCTTC. Translation gives CASSLEAAGYGYTF. Drawing the rest from reference TRBV5-1 and TRBJ1-2, the complete variable domain is KAGVTQTPRYLIKTRGQQVTLSCSPISGHRSVSWYQQTPGQGLQFLFEYFSETQRNKGNFPGRFSGRQFSNSRSEMNVSTLELGDSALYLCASSLEAAGYGYTFGSGTRLTVV.

This chain joins TRBV4-2 and TRBJ1-1; 9 bases align to TRBD1. The ends lost 4 bases at V and 4 bases at J; junction bases unmatched: 10. Germline V gives CDR1 LGHNA, CDR2 YNFKEQ. The CDR3 has 16 amino acids. The CDR3 loop reads CASSRSVDRGATEAFF. CDR3 DNA sequence: TGTGCCAGCAGCCGGTCAGTGGACAGGGGAGCCACTGAAGCTTTCTTT.

V gene TRBV11-3 combines with J gene TRBJ2-7; D remains ambiguous. This CDR3 is built from 14 residues. The V end was cut by 1 base, the J end by 0 bases, with 7 bases between. The germline V gene has CDR1 SGHNT and CDR2 YENEEA. In nucleotides, the CDR3 is TGTGCCAGCAGCTTAGGCGGCCTCTCCTACGAGCAGTACTTC. Its protein is CASSLGGLSYEQYF.

The chain links TRBV29-1 to TRBJ1-1, with TRBD1 matching 7 bases. This CDR3 contains 14 residues. Germline trimming cut 6 bases from V and 5 bases from J; bases unmatched to any gene: 12. Germline V gene lookup returns CDR1 SQVTM and CDR2 ANQGSEA. The CDR3, as DNA: TGCAGCGTACAACAGGGGTCTGCGCGGACTGAAGCTTTCTTT. Translation: CSVQQGSARTEAFF.

The chain recombines TRBV2 with TRBJ2-2; 8 nucleotides align to TRBD1. Germline values: CDR1 SNHLY, CDR2 FYNNEI. This CDR3 is built from 15 residues. V dropped 3 bases and J dropped 3; count of bases not matched to a gene: 3. CDR3 in amino acids: CASSDQGADTGELFF. As DNA, the CDR3 is TGTGCCAGCAGTGATCAGGGGGCGGACACCGGGGAGCTGTTTTTT. Variable domain in full (rest from reference TRBV2 and TRBJ2-2): EPEVTQTPSHQVTQMGQEVILRCVPISNHLYFYWYRQILGQKVEFLVSFYNNEISEKSEIFDDQFSVERPDGSNFTLKIRSTKLEDSAMYFCASSDQGADTGELFFGEGSRLTVL.

The V call is TRBV6-5, the J call TRBJ2-1; TRBD2 agrees at 9 bases. Germline trimming cut 7 bases from V and 6 bases from J; bases unmatched to any gene: 1. The CDR3 is 12 amino acids. The germline V gene has CDR1 MNHEY and CDR2 SVGAGI. CDR3 in amino acids: CASTRGGNEQFF. CDR3 in DNA: TGTGCCAGCACGCGGGGGGGCAATGAGCAGTTCTTC.

This clone was counted only a few times. This sequence joins TRBV5-4 and TRBJ2-7, with D possibly matching TRBD2 (6 bases). The ends were cut back, 4 bases at V and 0 bases at J, with 8 bases in the middle. The CDR3 loop spans 13 amino acids. The V gene's germline CDR1 is SGHNT and CDR2 YYREEE (reference sequence). CDR3 amino acids: CASSRTTSYEQYF. The CDR3 region has the DNA TGTGCCAGCAGCCGGACTACCTCCTACGAGCAGTACTTC.

The chain joins TRBV6-1 to TRBJ1-1, with a possible D match to TRBD1 (5 bases). Trimming pared 7 bases from V and 0 bases from J, leaving 15 bases between. Germline V gives CDR1 MNHNS, CDR2 SASEGT. This CDR3 region has 15 residues. CDR3 protein: CASTPLGELNTEAFF. DNA of the CDR3: TGTGCCAGCACTCCTCTGGGGGAATTGAACACTGAAGCTTTCTTT.